A single sample gave rise to the 5 T cell receptor beta chains below, sequenced in a study of beta chain features in type 1 diabetes (dated by TCRdb to the late 2010s). The full study reports these points: Type 1 diabetes patients showed a moderate but significant shortening of TCRB CDR3 length in all four CD4+ subsets.

Library preparation employed the immunoSEQ multiplex PCR assay. The entire isolated RNA was reverse transcribed using the High Capacity cDNA Reverse Transcription Kit, and thus expressed TCRB transcripts were sequenced. Not all clones reach the TCRdb copy of this immuneACCESS table, which keeps in-frame sequences only. Checked studies attribute under half of the gap to unresolved V genes and leave the rest unexplained. This sample holds 250,000 to 350,000 clones; approximately 16% were observed only once. The top ten hold less than 0.02% of the sample. The antigens these receptors bind are not known. Input material: naive CD4+ T cells from blood. Taken with the paper, the label for cell subset or site translates to: true naive CD4+ T cells. These receptors came from a man younger than 30 with type 1 diabetes.

V and J are TRBV29-1 and TRBJ2-7, with 9 bases lining up with TRBD1. Trimming cost V 6 bases and J 4 bases; bases outside gene matches: 13. The CDR3 has 15 residues. Germline lookup yields CDR1 SQVTM and CDR2 ANQGSEA. The CDR3 region is CSVAWGGQGRYEQYF. CDR3 coding DNA: TGCAGCGTAGCCTGGGGGGGACAGGGAAGATACGAGCAGTACTTC.

The chain joins TRBV6-1 to TRBJ2-5, with 8 bases lining up with TRBD2. J gave up 3 bases and V 5 bases, and 8 bases lay outside the gene matches. CDR1 and CDR2 from the germline V gene are MNHNS and SASEGT. The CDR3 is 15 residues long. The DNA for the CDR3 is TGTGCCAGCAGTCCCCGGCTACTAGCGGAAGAGACCCAGTACTTC. Translated, it gives CASSPRLLAEETQYF.

This clone was seen more than once but under ten times. The chain has TRBV19 and TRBJ2-6; 8 bases are a match to TRBD1. Germline V gene data show CDR1 as LNHDA and CDR2 as SQIVND (reference sequence). The CDR3 spans 15 residues. J lost 2 bases, V lost 9 bases, and 6 bases had no gene match. CDR3 loop: CASAQGAAGANVLTF. The CDR3 DNA reads as TGTGCCAGCGCTCAGGGGGCGGCTGGGGCCAACGTCCTGACTTTC. Together with reference TRBV19 and TRBJ2-6, the CDR3 gives the full variable domain: DGGITQSPKYLFRKEGQNVTLSCEQNLNHDAMYWYRQDPGQGLRLIYYSQIVNDFQKGDIAEGYSVSREKKESFPLTVTSAQKNPTAFYLCASAQGAAGANVLTFGAGSRLTVL.

The rearrangement links TRBV11-2 to TRBJ2-5, with 9 bases fitting TRBD2. J lost 1 base, V lost 2 bases, and 2 bases had no gene match. The V gene's germline CDR1 is SGHAT and CDR2 FQNNGV. This CDR3 contains 15 residues. The CDR3 DNA is TGTGCCAGCAGCTTAAAGCGGGGGGTCCAAGAGACCCAGTACTTC. Protein product: CASSLKRGVQETQYF.

This clone was counted a few times. The chain employs TRBV5-1 and TRBJ2-3; the match to TRBD2 covers 11 bases. V gave up 0 bases and J gave up 4 bases; unmatched junction bases: 4. Germline CDR1 is SGHRS and CDR2 is YFSETQ. This CDR3 has 16 amino acids. In DNA, the CDR3 is TGCGCCAGCAGCTTGGTAGCGGGGGGGACTGCAGATACGCAGTATTTT. Its translation is CASSLVAGGTADTQYF.